The T cell receptor (beta chain) under discussion was sequenced for a study of Graves' ophthalmopathy and Graves' hyperthyroidism. As concerns this clonotype: Its target is unknown.

Regarding the study as a whole: The model predicted ophthalmopathy progression with 70.59% sensitivity and 72% to 85% specificity. Sensitivity of about 90% and specificity of about 77% were achieved when a 13-signature model separated ophthalmopathy from stable hyperthyroidism.

Reliance was placed on clinical symptoms, serum thyroxine, TRAb, thyroid ultrasound and orbital computed tomography for diagnosis. Using RNA transcripts, the TCR beta CDR3 regions were amplified. The first round was an RT-PCR with HTBI primers, and the second round was a multiplex PCR. TCRdb recomputed calls from the multiplex PCR reads with MiXCR, one row per CDR3 protein. The sample includes roughly 420,000 distinct CDR3 sequences, under 25% seen only once; the top ten take roughly 3%. There are 13 residues in the CDR3. The V gene lost 5 bases and the J gene lost 5 bases, with 10 bases spanning the gap. Germline values: CDR1 SGHRS, CDR2 YFSETQ.

Material: peripheral blood. The chain links TRBV5-1 to TRBJ2-2, with D unclear. This clonotype was obtained from a woman between 18 and 29 years old with stable Graves' hyperthyroidism. CDR3 coding DNA: TGCGCCAGCAGATACAGCCTAACCGGGGAGCTGTTTTTT. As protein: CASRYSLTGELFF.